The 21 T cell receptor beta chains in this list originate from one sample, sequenced in a study of T cells in Graves' hyperthyroidism and ophthalmopathy. Amplification targeted TCR beta CDR3 regions from RNA transcripts. With the HTBI primer set, the TCR CDR3 went through a first round of RT-PCR. TCRdb reprocessed the multiplex PCR reads with MiXCR, giving one entry per CDR3 protein. Among hundreds of thousands of distinct CDR3 sequences listed, around 15% were seen once. Source material: blood. The receptor source for this set is a woman aged 25-40 years with Graves' hyperthyroidism.

This clonotype has at least ten counts. The rearrangement links TRBV6-2 or TRBV6-3 to TRBJ2-5; D is possibly TRBD1 (6 bases). Per the germline V gene, CDR1 is MNHEY and CDR2 is SVGEGT. Between the trimmed V and J ends, which lost 5 bases and 0 bases, there was a span of 19 bases. This CDR3 contains 17 residues. CDR3 DNA: TGTGCCAGCAGTAACTGGACAGCTTCTTCGTACCAAGAGACCCAGTACTTC. Encoded protein: CASSNWTASSYQETQYF.

The sample holds a few counts of this clonotype. The chain combines TRBV12-3 or TRBV12-4 with TRBJ1-6; D uncertain. Between the trimmed V and J ends, which lost 7 bases and 10 bases, there was a span of 14 bases. The length of the CDR3 is 13 residues. CDR3 region: CASTPHEDSPLHF. Here the CDR3 DNA reads TGTGCCAGCACTCCGCATGAGGACTCACCCCTCCACTTT.

The chain recombines TRBV5-1 with TRBJ2-5; no reliable D call. This CDR3 has 14 residues. Trimming took 2 bases from V and 2 from J, leaving 10 bases between them. From germline, CDR1 is SGHRS and CDR2 YFSETQ. CDR3 coding DNA: TGCGCCAGCAGCTTATTCTCACAGCAAGAGACCCAGTACTTC. Amino acids: CASSLFSQQETQYF.

This clonotype has more than one count but fewer than ten. This chain joins TRBV5-1 and TRBJ1-2; 7 nucleotides match TRBD1. Trimming removed 4 bases from V and 10 bases from J; junction bases left unmatched: 10. The CDR3 runs to 13 residues. CDR1 and CDR2 from the germline V gene are SGHRS and YFSETQ. CDR3 sequence reads: CASSQDRFDDYTF. The CDR3 nucleotides are TGCGCCAGCAGCCAGGACAGGTTTGATGACTACACCTTC.

On this clonotype itself: This may be a read error: a much more frequent sequence differs by one nucleotide. The rearrangement joins TRBV24-1 to TRBJ1-1; D remains ambiguous. The CDR3 has 13 amino acids. Germline lookup yields CDR1 KGHDR and CDR2 SFDVKD. The CDR3 region has the DNA TGTGCCACCGGTGATTCCGGCGGTTCGGAAGCTTTCTTT. Protein: CATGDSGGSEAFF.

This clonotype was seen only a few times. This chain uses TRBV20-1 with TRBJ2-7; perhaps TRBD2 as D (5 bases). This CDR3 spans 11 amino acids. V lost 5 bases and J lost 2, with 7 bases in between. CDR1 and CDR2 from the germline V gene are DFQATT and SNEGSKA (reference sequence). CDR3 protein: CSAPGTYEQYF. The CDR3 DNA reads TGCAGTGCTCCCGGGACCTACGAGCAGTACTTC.

This clonotype has only a few counts. The V call is TRBV7-2, the J call TRBJ2-3, with D uncertain. V was clipped by 1 base and J by 3 bases, with 14 bases between them. The germline gives CDR1 SGHTA, CDR2 FQGNSA. The CDR3 is 16 residues long. The CDR3 DNA follows: TGTGCCAGCAGCTTAGATGTGACCGGTAGGACAGATACGCAGTATTTT. This gives the protein CASSLDVTGRTDTQYF.

This clonotype has a handful of counts. This sequence joins TRBV28 and TRBJ2-4; 8 bases fit TRBD2. The CDR3 contains 19 residues. Germline loops: CDR1 MDHEN, CDR2 SYDVKM. With V trimmed by 6 bases and J by 0 bases, 16 bases remained unmatched. The CDR3 region has the DNA TGTGCCAGCAGAACCCTTAGGCGGGAGGACTCTATAGCCAAAAACATTCAGTACTTC. It encodes CASRTLRREDSIAKNIQYF.

This clonotype showed up just a few times. The V call is TRBV5-5, the J call TRBJ2-2; D unresolved. The germline V and J ends were trimmed by 4 bases and 0 bases, with 13 bases remaining between them. The CDR3 is made up of 16 amino acids. The germline V gene has CDR1 SGHKS and CDR2 YYEKEE (reference sequence). CDR3 bases: TGTGCCAGCAGCCCGACGACTGCCCCGAACACCGGGGAGCTGTTTTTT. Translating it yields CASSPTTAPNTGELFF.

The chain recombines TRBV6-1 with TRBJ2-6; D possibly corresponds to TRBD2 (5 bases). Germline V gene lookup returns CDR1 MNHNS and CDR2 SASEGT. Trimming pared 2 bases from V and 2 bases from J, leaving 7 bases between. This CDR3 has 15 amino acids. The CDR3 DNA sequence: TGTGCCAGCAGTGAACACGGGACTGGGGCCAACGTCCTGACTTTC. Translated, it gives CASSEHGTGANVLTF.

The chain employs TRBV5-1 and TRBJ2-7; 10 nucleotides line up with TRBD2. The CDR3 runs to 14 residues. CDR1 is SGHRS, CDR2 YFSETQ, per germline. V trimming: 0 bases; J trimming: 9 bases; junction bases outside the gene matches: 6. CDR3 loop: CASSLELAGVGQYF. CDR3 nucleotides: TGCGCCAGCAGCTTGGAGCTAGCGGGAGTAGGGCAGTACTTC.

The chain carries TRBV25-1 and TRBJ2-7; a weak D match, TRBD1 (6 bases). The CDR3 is made up of 16 amino acids. V lost 3 bases, J lost 0 bases, and 15 bases lay in between. CDR1 and CDR2 from the germline V gene are MGHDK and SYGVNS. The CDR3 nucleotides read TGTGCCAGCAGTGAGATATCCGGGACACCCTCCTACGAGCAGTACTTC. It codes for CASSEISGTPSYEQYF.

The chain has TRBV5-1 and TRBJ2-1; possibly TRBD2 for D (5 bases). The CDR3 contains 15 residues. V was cut by 0 bases and J by 3 bases, with 10 bases left in between. Germline V gene lookup returns CDR1 SGHRS and CDR2 YFSETQ. CDR3 region: CASSLEWTGYNEQFF. As DNA, the CDR3 is TGCGCCAGCAGCTTGGAATGGACTGGCTACAATGAGCAGTTCTTC.

This clonotype was seen many times. The chain couples TRBV6-5 to TRBJ2-3, with D possibly matching TRBD2 (5 bases). Germline CDR1 reads MNHEY; CDR2 reads SVGAGI. This CDR3 region has 14 residues. Trimming stripped 2 bases from V and 3 bases from J, with 9 bases between. CDR3 sequence: CASSYRAGTDTQYF. Written as DNA, the CDR3 is TGTGCCAGCAGTTACAGGGCGGGTACAGATACGCAGTATTTT.

CDR3 loop: CASSFNRGYTEAFF. The CDR3 bases are TGTGCCAGCAGCTTTAACAGGGGATACACTGAAGCTTTCTTT. The rearrangement joins TRBV7-2 to TRBJ1-1, with 7 bases fitting TRBD1. CDR1 is SGHTA, CDR2 FQGNSA, per germline. Losses at the gene ends were 3 bases for V and 3 bases for J; bases not matched to a gene: 4. This CDR3 spans 14 amino acids.

This clonotype was seen ten or more times. V is TRBV20-1 and J is TRBJ2-1; possible D gene TRBD2, 6 bases. The CDR3 is 14 residues long. The germline V and J ends were trimmed by 2 bases and 6 bases, with 14 bases remaining between them. Per the germline V gene, CDR1 is DFQATT and CDR2 is SNEGSKA (reference sequence). The CDR3 DNA is TGCAGTGCTAGATTCGGGAGAAGGGGCAATGAGCAGTTCTTC. This translates into CSARFGRRGNEQFF.

In its sample, this clonotype was seen a few times. This chain connects TRBV6-2 or TRBV6-3 to TRBJ2-3; 8 bases map to TRBD2. CDR3 length: 16 residues. The V and J ends lost 2 bases and 2 bases, in that order; junction bases with no gene match: 6. Germline V CDR1 and CDR2: MNHEY, SVGEGT. The CDR3 coding sequence is TGTGCCAGCAGTTACAGGAGGGGACTAGTCACAGATACGCAGTATTTT. It yields the protein CASSYRRGLVTDTQYF.

In its sample, this clonotype was seen a few times. This chain links TRBV14 with TRBJ2-1, with a weak D call TRBD2 (6 bases). Germline V gene lookup returns CDR1 SGHDN and CDR2 FVKESK. Trimming left V 1 base short and J 9 bases short, with 13 bases between. There are 14 residues in the CDR3. Here the CDR3 DNA reads TGTGCCAGCAGCCAAGGTCAGGGAGGAGGTGAGCAGTTCTTC. Protein product: CASSQGQGGGEQFF.

This clonotype was seen ten or more times. V gene TRBV6-1 combines with J gene TRBJ1-1; 7 nucleotides line up with TRBD1. The CDR3 has 14 residues. CDR1 and CDR2 from the germline V gene are MNHNS and SASEGT. V lost 7 bases, J lost 3 bases, and 8 bases stayed unmatched. Here the CDR3 reads CASTAGGGHTEAFF. CDR3 nucleotides: TGTGCCAGCACCGCAGGGGGGGGACACACTGAAGCTTTCTTT.

This clonotype was counted at least ten times. The J gene is TRBJ2-1, the V gene TRBV30; D possibly uses TRBD1 or TRBD2 (5 bases each). Deletions cut 2 bases from V and 9 bases from J, with 11 bases between. Germline assignment: CDR1 GTSNPN and CDR2 SVGIG (reference sequence). The CDR3 length is 12 residues. The DNA for the CDR3 is TGTGCCTGGAGTAATAGGGGAGCTGAGCAGTTCTTC. Translating it yields CAWSNRGAEQFF.

This clonotype has just a few counts. The chain recombines TRBV19 with TRBJ2-1; TRBD2 matches at 9 bases. CDR1 is LNHDA and CDR2 is SQIVND in the germline V gene (reference sequence). The CDR3 has 13 amino acids. J was trimmed by 6 bases and V by 7 bases; bases with no gene match: 4. In nucleotides, the CDR3 is TGTGCCAGTATTGGACTAGCGTCCAATGAGCAGTTCTTC. It codes for CASIGLASNEQFF.